The clone carrying this T cell receptor (beta chain) was observed many times. This specimen belongs to a study of T cells in Graves' hyperthyroidism and ophthalmopathy. The PBMCs were sourced from fresh peripheral blood (more than 8.5 ml). Regions amplified from RNA transcripts were the TCR beta CDR3 regions. Primed by the HTBI set, a first-round RT-PCR was run on the TCR CDR3. TCRdb reanalysed the multiplex PCR reads using MiXCR and keeps one entry per CDR3 protein. The sample carries fewer than 750,000 distinct CDR3 sequences, roughly 15% recorded once. The sequenced sample consisted of blood. This clonotype was sampled from a woman aged 35 to 49 with Graves' ophthalmopathy.

The CDR3 DNA follows: TGTGCCAGCAGTAGGGGGCGCATCTATGGCTACACCTTC. It encodes CASSRGRIYGYTF. V and J are TRBV6-2 or TRBV6-3 and TRBJ1-2, with 7 bases identical to TRBD1. This CDR3 spans 13 amino acids. Looked up from germline, CDR1 is MNHEY and CDR2 is SVGEGT. V shed 5 bases and J 4 bases; nucleotides not matched to a gene: 4.